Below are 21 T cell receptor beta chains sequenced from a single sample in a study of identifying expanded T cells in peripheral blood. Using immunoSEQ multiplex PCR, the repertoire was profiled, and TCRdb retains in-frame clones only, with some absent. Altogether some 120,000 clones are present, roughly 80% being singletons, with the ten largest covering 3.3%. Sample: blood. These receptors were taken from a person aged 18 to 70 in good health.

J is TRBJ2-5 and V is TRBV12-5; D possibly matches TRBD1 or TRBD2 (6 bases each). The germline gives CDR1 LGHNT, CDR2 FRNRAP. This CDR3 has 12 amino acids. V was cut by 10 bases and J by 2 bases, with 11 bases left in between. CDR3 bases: TGTGCTACACAGGGACTGCAAGAGACCCAGTACTTC. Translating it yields CATQGLQETQYF.

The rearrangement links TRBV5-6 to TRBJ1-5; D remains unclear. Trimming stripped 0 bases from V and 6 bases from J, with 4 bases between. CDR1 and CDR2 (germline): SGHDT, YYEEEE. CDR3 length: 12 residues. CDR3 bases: TGTGCCAGCAGCTTGGGAGTTCAGCCCCAGCATTTT. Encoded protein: CASSLGVQPQHF.

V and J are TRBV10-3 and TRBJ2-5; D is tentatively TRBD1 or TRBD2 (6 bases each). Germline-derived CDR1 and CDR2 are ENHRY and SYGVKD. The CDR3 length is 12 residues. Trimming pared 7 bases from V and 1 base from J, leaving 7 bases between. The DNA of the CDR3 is TGTGCCATCAAGGGGGGCCAAGAGACCCAGTACTTC. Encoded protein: CAIKGGQETQYF.

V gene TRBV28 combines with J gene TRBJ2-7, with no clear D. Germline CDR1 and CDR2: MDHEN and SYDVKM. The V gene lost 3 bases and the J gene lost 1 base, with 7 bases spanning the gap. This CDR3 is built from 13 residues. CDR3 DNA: TGTGCCAGCAGTTTTTTAGGGTCCTACGAGCAGTACTTC. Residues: CASSFLGSYEQYF.

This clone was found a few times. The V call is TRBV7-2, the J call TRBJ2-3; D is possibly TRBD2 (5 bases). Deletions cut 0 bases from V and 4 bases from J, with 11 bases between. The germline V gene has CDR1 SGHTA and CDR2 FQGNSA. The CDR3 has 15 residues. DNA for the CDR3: TGTGCCAGCAGCTTAGCGGTGGCGGGCGCAGATACGCAGTATTTT. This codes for CASSLAVAGADTQYF. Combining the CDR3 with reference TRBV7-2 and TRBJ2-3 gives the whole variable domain GAGVSQSPSNKVTEKGKDVELRCDPISGHTALYWYRQSLGQGLEFLIYFQGNSAPDKSGLPSDRFSAERTGGSVSTLTIQRTQQEDSAVYLCASSLAVAGADTQYFGPGTRLTVL.

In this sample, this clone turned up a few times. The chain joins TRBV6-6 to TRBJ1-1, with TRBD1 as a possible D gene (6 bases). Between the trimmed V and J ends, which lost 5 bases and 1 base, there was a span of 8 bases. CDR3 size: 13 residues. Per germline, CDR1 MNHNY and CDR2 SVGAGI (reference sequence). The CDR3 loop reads CASSRTANTEAFF. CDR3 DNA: TGTGCCAGCAGTCGGACAGCGAACACTGAAGCTTTCTTT.

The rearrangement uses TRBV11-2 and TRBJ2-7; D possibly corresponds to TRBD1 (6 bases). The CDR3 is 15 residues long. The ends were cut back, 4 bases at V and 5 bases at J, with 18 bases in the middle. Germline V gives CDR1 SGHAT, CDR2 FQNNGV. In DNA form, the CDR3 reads TGTGCCAGCAGCTCCTATCAGGGGTCGCTGGACGAGCAGTACTTC. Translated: CASSSYQGSLDEQYF.

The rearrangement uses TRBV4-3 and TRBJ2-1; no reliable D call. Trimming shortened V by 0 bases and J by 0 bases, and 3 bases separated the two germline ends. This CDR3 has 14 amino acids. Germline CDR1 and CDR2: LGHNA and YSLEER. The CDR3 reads CASSQDSSYNEQFF. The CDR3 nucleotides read TGCGCCAGCAGCCAAGACAGCTCCTACAATGAGCAGTTCTTC.

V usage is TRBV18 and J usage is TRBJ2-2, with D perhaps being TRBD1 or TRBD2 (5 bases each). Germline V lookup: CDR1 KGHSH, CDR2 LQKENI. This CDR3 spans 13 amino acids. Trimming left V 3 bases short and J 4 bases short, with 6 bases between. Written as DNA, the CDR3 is TGTGCCAGCTCACCGGGGACCACCGGGGAGCTGTTTTTT. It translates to CASSPGTTGELFF.

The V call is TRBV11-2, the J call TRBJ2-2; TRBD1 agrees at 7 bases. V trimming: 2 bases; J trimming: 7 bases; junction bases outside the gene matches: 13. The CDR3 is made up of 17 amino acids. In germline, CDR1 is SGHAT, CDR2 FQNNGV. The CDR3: CASSLRGPGQLSGELFF. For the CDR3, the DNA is TGTGCCAGCAGCTTAAGGGGCCCGGGACAGCTAAGCGGGGAGCTGTTTTTT.

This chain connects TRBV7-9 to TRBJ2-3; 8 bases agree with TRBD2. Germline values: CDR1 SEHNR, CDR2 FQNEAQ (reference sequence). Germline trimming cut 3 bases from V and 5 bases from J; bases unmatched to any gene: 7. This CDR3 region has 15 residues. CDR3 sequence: CASSFDGSGEDTQYF. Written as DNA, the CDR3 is TGTGCCAGCAGCTTCGATGGTAGCGGGGAAGATACGCAGTATTTT.

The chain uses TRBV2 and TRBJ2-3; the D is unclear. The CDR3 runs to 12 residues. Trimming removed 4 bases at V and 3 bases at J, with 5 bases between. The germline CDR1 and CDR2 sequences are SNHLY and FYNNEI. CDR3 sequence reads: CASSVSTDTQYF. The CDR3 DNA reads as TGTGCCAGCAGTGTTTCTACAGATACGCAGTATTTT.

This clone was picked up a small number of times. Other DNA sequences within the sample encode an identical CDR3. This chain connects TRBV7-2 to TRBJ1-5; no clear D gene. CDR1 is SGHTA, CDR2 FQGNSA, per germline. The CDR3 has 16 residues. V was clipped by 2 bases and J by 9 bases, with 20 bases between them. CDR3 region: CASSLSLYSPARPQHF. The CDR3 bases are TGTGCCAGCAGCTTATCTTTATATAGTCCAGCACGGCCCCAGCATTTT.

The CDR3 DNA reads as TGTGCCAGCAGCTTAAGGACTCCCGGATCCTACGAGCAGTACTTC. This gives the protein CASSLRTPGSYEQYF. This chain links TRBV7-2 with TRBJ2-7; TRBD2 is a possible D gene (5 bases). The CDR3 is 15 residues long. V lost 2 bases to trimming and J lost 1 base, with 12 bases between them. The germline CDR1 and CDR2 sequences are SGHTA and FQGNSA.

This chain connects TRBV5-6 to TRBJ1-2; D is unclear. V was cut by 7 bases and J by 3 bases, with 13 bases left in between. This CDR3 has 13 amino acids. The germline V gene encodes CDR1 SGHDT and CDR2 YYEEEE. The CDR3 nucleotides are TGTGCCAGCCTCATCTTGGGGTACTATGGCTACACCTTC. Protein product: CASLILGYYGYTF.

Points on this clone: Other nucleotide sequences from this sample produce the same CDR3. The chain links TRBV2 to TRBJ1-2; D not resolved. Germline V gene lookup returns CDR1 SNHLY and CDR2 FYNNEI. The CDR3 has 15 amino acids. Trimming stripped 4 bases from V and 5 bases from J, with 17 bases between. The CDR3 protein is CASSVSLVIRYGYTF. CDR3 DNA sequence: TGTGCCAGCAGTGTATCGCTCGTCATTCGGTATGGCTACACCTTC.

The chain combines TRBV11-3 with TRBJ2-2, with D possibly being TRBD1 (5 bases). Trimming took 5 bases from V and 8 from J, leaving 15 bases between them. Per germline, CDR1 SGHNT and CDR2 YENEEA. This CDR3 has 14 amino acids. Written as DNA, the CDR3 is TGTGCCAGCAGCCAAATGACAGCGACGGGGGAGCTGTTTTTT. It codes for CASSQMTATGELFF.

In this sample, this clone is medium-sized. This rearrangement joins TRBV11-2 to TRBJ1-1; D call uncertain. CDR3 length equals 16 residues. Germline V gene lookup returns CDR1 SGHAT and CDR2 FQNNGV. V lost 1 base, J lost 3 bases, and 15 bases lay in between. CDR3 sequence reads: CASSLVRGGMDTEAFF. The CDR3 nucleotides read TGTGCCAGCAGCTTAGTTCGCGGAGGGATGGACACTGAAGCTTTCTTT.

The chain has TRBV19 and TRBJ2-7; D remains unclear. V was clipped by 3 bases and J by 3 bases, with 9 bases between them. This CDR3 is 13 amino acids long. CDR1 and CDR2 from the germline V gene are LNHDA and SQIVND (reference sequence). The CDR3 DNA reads TGTGCCAGTAGTATTAGCCTCCGCTACGAGCAGTACTTC. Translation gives CASSISLRYEQYF.

Here the CDR3 DNA reads TGTGCCAGCCTTCTTGGGCCCTATGCGAACACTGAAGCTTTCTTT. Protein product: CASLLGPYANTEAFF. The gene calls are TRBV18 and TRBJ1-1; D remains ambiguous. This CDR3 is 15 amino acids long. Germline V gene sequence: CDR1 KGHSH, CDR2 LQKENI. V lost 8 bases, J lost 1 base, and 17 bases lay in between.

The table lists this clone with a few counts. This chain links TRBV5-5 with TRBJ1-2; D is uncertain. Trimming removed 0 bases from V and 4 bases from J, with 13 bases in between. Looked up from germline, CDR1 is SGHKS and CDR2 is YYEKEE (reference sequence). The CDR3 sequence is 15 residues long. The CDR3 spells CASSLDVSNSYGYTF. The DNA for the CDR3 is TGTGCCAGCAGCTTGGACGTGTCAAACTCCTATGGCTACACCTTC.